These 20 T cell receptor beta chains were all obtained from the same sample, sequenced in a study of T-cell memory formation after mild COVID-19. TCRdb reprocessed the 5' RACE reads with MiXCR, giving one entry per CDR3 protein. The sample carries under 200,000 distinct CDR3 sequences, around a third recorded once. Sequenced: PBMCs or a T cell subset sorted from them (not recorded which). The receptors come from an adult woman who had mild COVID-19 (a few samples of this study predate the infection). Cell type and time point are not known.

V usage is TRBV24-1 and J usage is TRBJ2-2; D is ambiguous. This CDR3 spans 14 amino acids. The ends were cut back, 9 bases at V and 0 bases at J, with 10 bases in the middle. CDR1 KGHDR and CDR2 SFDVKD come from the germline V gene. CDR3 residues: CATGPHPNTGELFF. CDR3 nucleotides: TGTGCCACCGGACCTCATCCGAACACCGGGGAGCTGTTTTTT.

This clonotype occurred a few times. The chain uses TRBV7-9 and TRBJ2-5; D possibly corresponds to TRBD2 (6 bases). Between the trimmed V and J ends, which lost 4 bases and 3 bases, there was a span of 6 bases. The CDR3 contains 12 residues. The germline V gene has CDR1 SEHNR and CDR2 FQNEAQ (reference sequence). CDR3 in amino acids: CASSWGEETQYF. The CDR3 DNA is TGTGCCAGCAGCTGGGGGGAAGAGACCCAGTACTTC.

The genes are TRBV30 and TRBJ1-2; maybe TRBD1 (6 bases). Between the trimmed V and J ends, which lost 4 bases and 8 bases, there was a span of 14 bases. The CDR3 totals 12 residues. Germline-derived CDR1 and CDR2 are GTSNPN and SVGIG (reference sequence). The CDR3 protein is CAWNPGASGYTF. The CDR3, as DNA: TGTGCCTGGAATCCGGGGGCGAGCGGCTACACCTTC.

V is TRBV18 and J is TRBJ2-1; 7 bases agree with TRBD1. Unmatched junction bases numbered 8, after V lost 2 bases and J lost 7 bases. Germline CDR1 is KGHSH and CDR2 is LQKENI. This CDR3 contains 15 residues. Here the CDR3 DNA reads TGTGCCAGCTCACCAGGGCAGGGGGTCTGGAATGAGCAGTTCTTC. This sequence encodes CASSPGQGVWNEQFF.

This rearrangement joins TRBV29-1 to TRBJ1-1; TRBD1 is a possible D gene (5 bases). The CDR3 is 14 residues long. Germline V gene data show CDR1 as SQVTM and CDR2 as ANQGSEA. Trimming shortened V by 4 bases and J by 3 bases, and 15 bases separated the two germline ends. Here the CDR3 DNA reads TGCAGCGTTGCTGACAGCCCGCTTGACACTGAAGCTTTCTTT. It codes for CSVADSPLDTEAFF.

The rearrangement links TRBV24-1 to TRBJ1-5, with D possibly matching TRBD1 (5 bases). This CDR3 is built from 12 residues. The germline V gene encodes CDR1 KGHDR and CDR2 SFDVKD. Trimming took 6 bases from V and 5 from J, leaving 7 bases between them. The CDR3 reads CATSSGDQPQHF. The CDR3 bases are TGTGCCACCAGTTCGGGGGATCAGCCCCAGCATTTT.

This clonotype appeared a single time. This rearrangement joins TRBV6-5 to TRBJ2-1; tentatively, D is TRBD1 (6 bases). The length of the CDR3 is 14 residues. V was cut by 2 bases and J by 6 bases, with 11 bases left in between. Germline CDR1 MNHEY, CDR2 SVGAGI. The CDR3 region is CASSYDRPGNEQFF. The DNA of the CDR3 is TGTGCCAGCAGTTACGACAGGCCGGGCAATGAGCAGTTCTTC.

This clonotype was counted a few times. CDR3: CASRSQTMINSPLHF. The CDR3 bases are TGTGCCAGCAGATCACAGACTATGATAAATTCACCCCTCCACTTT. The chain has TRBV12-3 or TRBV12-4 and TRBJ1-6; D unclear. Trimming left V 6 bases short and J 7 bases short, with 16 bases between. The CDR3 loop spans 15 amino acids.

The chain employs TRBV29-1 and TRBJ2-7; D ambiguous. CDR3 length equals 13 residues. V was cut by 3 bases and J by 0 bases, with 9 bases left in between. Germline V gives CDR1 SQVTM, CDR2 ANQGSEA. As DNA, the CDR3 is TGCAGCGTTGACTCCACGGACTCCTACGAGCAGTACTTC. This codes for CSVDSTDSYEQYF.

V usage is TRBV10-3 and J usage is TRBJ1-1, with a possible D match to TRBD1 (5 bases). CDR1 is ENHRY, CDR2 SYGVKD, per germline. This CDR3 is 21 amino acids long. Deletions cut 5 bases from V and 0 bases from J, with 31 bases between. The CDR3 DNA is TGTGCCATCAGTCCCTCGGTAGGGGCGAAATTGATGAAGTCCGTGAACACTGAAGCTTTCTTT. Amino acids: CAISPSVGAKLMKSVNTEAFF.

This chain joins TRBV19 and TRBJ1-5; a weak D match, TRBD1 (6 bases). The CDR3 loop spans 15 amino acids. Deletions cut 1 base from V and 7 bases from J, with 14 bases between. Germline loops: CDR1 LNHDA, CDR2 SQIVND (reference sequence). CDR3 nucleotides: TGTGCCAGTAGTATAGCTGCGGGGGGCGCACAGCCCCAGCATTTT. This translates into CASSIAAGGAQPQHF.

The V call is TRBV27, the J call TRBJ1-5; D gene ambiguous. Germline CDR1 reads MNHEY; CDR2 reads SMNVEV (reference sequence). The CDR3 length is 13 residues. Trimming cost V 4 bases and J 2 bases, with 6 bases left between them. The CDR3 bases are TGTGCCAGCAGTTCGTGGGGCAATCAGCCCCAGCATTTT. This encodes CASSSWGNQPQHF.

This clonotype was recorded a few times. The rearrangement uses TRBV7-6 and TRBJ2-3; D gene uncertain. V lost 2 bases and J 4 bases, leaving 13 bases between the germline ends. The CDR3 runs 15 residues. Germline V gene data show CDR1 as SGHVS and CDR2 as FNYEAQ. The CDR3: CASSLSVYVSDTQYF. CDR3 in DNA: TGTGCCAGCAGCTTATCAGTCTACGTCTCAGATACGCAGTATTTT. The full variable domain, completed using reference TRBV7-6 and TRBJ2-3, is GAGVSQSPRYKVTKRGQDVALRCDPISGHVSLYWYRQALGQGPEFLTYFNYEAQQDKSGLPNDRFSAERPEGSISTLTIQRTEQRDSAMYRCASSLSVYVSDTQYFGPGTRLTVL.

V and J are TRBV7-9 and TRBJ2-7; 14 nucleotides match TRBD2. The CDR3 extends over 15 amino acids. CDR1 is SEHNR, CDR2 FQNEAQ, per germline (reference sequence). Losses at the gene ends were 5 bases for V and 7 bases for J; bases not matched to a gene: 7. The CDR3 region has the DNA TGTGCCAGCAGCCAGGGGACTAGCGGGAGTGAAGAGCAGTACTTC. This translates into CASSQGTSGSEEQYF.

The table lists this clonotype with many counts. The rearrangement links TRBV24-1 to TRBJ2-7, with 9 bases that match TRBD2. The CDR3 loop spans 15 amino acids. Germline V gives CDR1 KGHDR, CDR2 SFDVKD. With V trimmed by 4 bases and J by 4 bases, 7 bases remained unmatched. The CDR3 region has the DNA TGTGCCACCAGTGACTCCGGGACTAGCCGGTACGAGCAGTACTTC. As protein: CATSDSGTSRYEQYF.

The chain joins TRBV20-1 to TRBJ1-1, with TRBD1 matching 7 bases. The CDR3 runs to 13 residues. V was clipped by 3 bases and J by 1 base; unmatched bases: 2. Germline V gene sequence: CDR1 DFQATT, CDR2 SNEGSKA (reference sequence). CDR3 bases: TGCAGTGCTAGTTGGGACAGGAACACTGAAGCTTTCTTT. The encoded protein is CSASWDRNTEAFF.

This clonotype was seen a handful of times. The chain employs TRBV12-3 or TRBV12-4 and TRBJ1-2; tentative D call: TRBD1 (6 bases). The length of the CDR3 is 16 residues. V was trimmed by 2 bases and J by 7 bases, leaving 20 bases between them. For the CDR3, the DNA is TGTGCCAGCAGTTTACCCTCCGGAACAGGGAGGAGTGGCTACACCTTC. Amino acids: CASSLPSGTGRSGYTF.

J is TRBJ2-7 and V is TRBV14; D not resolved. The CDR3 extends over 15 amino acids. Germline V gene data show CDR1 as SGHDN and CDR2 as FVKESK. Trimming took 1 base from V and 5 from J, leaving 15 bases between them. Here the CDR3 reads CASSQGIAFGDEQYF. The CDR3 DNA follows: TGTGCCAGCAGCCAAGGAATCGCATTTGGGGACGAGCAGTACTTC.

The chain links TRBV4-2 to TRBJ2-1; TRBD2 agrees at 12 bases. The germline gives CDR1 LGHNA, CDR2 YNFKEQ. The CDR3 loop spans 17 amino acids. V lost 3 bases to trimming and J lost 10 bases; unmatched junction nucleotides: 13. The CDR3: CASSQALLAGGRREQFF. CDR3 in DNA: TGTGCCAGCAGCCAGGCCCTACTAGCGGGAGGCCGGCGGGAGCAGTTCTTC.

This clonotype has more than one count but fewer than ten. The chain links TRBV7-2 to TRBJ2-7; the match to TRBD1 covers 8 bases. CDR1 is SGHTA and CDR2 is FQGNSA in the germline V gene. The length of the CDR3 is 16 residues. V was clipped by 5 bases and J by 0 bases; unmatched bases: 9. This CDR3 is CASSDRDRIFSYEQYF. DNA of the CDR3: TGTGCCAGCAGCGATCGGGACAGGATCTTCTCCTACGAGCAGTACTTC.